Below are 28 T cell receptor beta chains sequenced from a single sample in a study of T cell changes during pregnancy in multiple sclerosis. The protocol was immunoSEQ multiplex PCR, while the TCRdb copy is restricted to in-frame clones and leaves out a portion. The sample lists 85,000 to 95,000 clones, roughly 91% occurring once. The sample consisted of peripheral blood, taken after pregnancy. These receptors came from a female donor in good health, enrolled as a control in a pregnancy study.

The chain links TRBV7-3 to TRBJ2-3; 12 bases line up with TRBD2. The germline gives CDR1 SGHTA, CDR2 FQGTGA. The junction had 11 bases not matched to a gene; V was cut back by 2 bases and J by 5 bases. This CDR3 is built from 18 residues. CDR3 loop: CASSLRLAGGIVGDTQYF. The CDR3 region has the DNA TGTGCCAGCAGCTTACGCCTAGCGGGGGGGATTGTAGGAGATACGCAGTATTTT. Filled out from reference TRBV7-3 and TRBJ2-3, the complete variable domain reads GAGVSQTPSNKVTEKGKYVELRCDPISGHTALYWYRQSLGQGPEFLIYFQGTGAADDSGLPNDRFFAVRPEGSVSTLKIQRTERGDSAVYLCASSLRLAGGIVGDTQYFGPGTRLTVL.

With regard to this clone: The sample contains more than one DNA sequence encoding this CDR3. The chain is built from TRBV27 and TRBJ2-1; D ambiguous. Trimming shortened V by 2 bases and J by 4 bases, and 9 bases separated the two germline ends. CDR1 and CDR2 from the germline V gene are MNHEY and SMNVEV (reference sequence). The length of the CDR3 is 14 residues. CDR3 residues: CASSLGGRYNEQFF. The CDR3 DNA reads TGTGCCAGCAGTTTAGGCGGCCGGTACAATGAGCAGTTCTTC.

The chain employs TRBV5-4 and TRBJ2-5; 8 bases map to TRBD1. Germline-derived CDR1 and CDR2 are SGHNT and YYREEE (reference sequence). CDR3 length: 16 amino acids. V lost 4 bases to trimming and J lost 4 bases; unmatched junction nucleotides: 12. The CDR3 loop reads CASSPDSHRGRETQYF. As DNA, the CDR3 is TGTGCCAGCAGCCCCGATTCCCACAGGGGGAGAGAGACCCAGTACTTC.

The V and J genes are TRBV30 and TRBJ1-3; 8 nucleotides align to TRBD1. The J segment lost 4 bases and the V segment lost 7 bases, leaving 6 bases of the junction unmatched. The CDR3 loop spans 13 amino acids. Germline CDR1 is GTSNPN and CDR2 is SVGIG (reference sequence). As DNA, the CDR3 is TGTGCCTCATCCGGGACAGGCGGAAACACCATATATTTT. Residues: CASSGTGGNTIYF.

The V gene is TRBV7-2, the J gene TRBJ1-2, with 7 bases that match TRBD1. Germline lookup yields CDR1 SGHTA and CDR2 FQGNSA. Trimming removed 5 bases from V and 2 bases from J; junction bases left unmatched: 11. The CDR3 spans 16 residues. CDR3 in amino acids: CASSPQTGTANYGYTF. DNA for the CDR3: TGTGCCAGCAGCCCTCAGACCGGGACAGCCAACTATGGCTACACCTTC.

The CDR3 protein is CATSTPHGQAGTLRHQPQHF. CDR3 DNA sequence: TGTGCCACCAGCACCCCCCACGGACAGGCAGGGACACTTAGACATCAGCCCCAGCATTTT. The chain couples TRBV15 to TRBJ1-5; 7 nucleotides match TRBD1. Germline V lookup: CDR1 LNHNV, CDR2 YYDKDF (reference sequence). This CDR3 is built from 20 residues. The V and J ends lost 4 bases and 5 bases, in that order; junction bases with no gene match: 23.

The chain is built from TRBV6-5 and TRBJ1-5; D is ambiguous. V was clipped by 4 bases and J by 4 bases, with 5 bases between them. This CDR3 is built from 12 residues. The germline CDR1 and CDR2 sequences are MNHEY and SVGAGI. The CDR3 DNA reads as TGTGCCAGCAGTTCGCGTAATCAGCCCCAGCATTTT. This codes for CASSSRNQPQHF.

Only one count was recorded for this clone. The chain uses TRBV9 and TRBJ1-5; tentative D call: TRBD1 (5 bases). The CDR3 runs to 13 residues. With 3 bases removed from V and 4 bases from J, the gap between germline ends came to 8 bases. Germline CDR1 is SGDLS and CDR2 is YYNGEE. The CDR3 is CASSGEGNQPQHF. In DNA form, the CDR3 reads TGTGCCAGCAGCGGGGAGGGGAATCAGCCCCAGCATTTT.

The chain employs TRBV7-9 and TRBJ1-5; D is possibly TRBD1 (5 bases). The CDR3 runs 14 residues. CDR1 and CDR2 (germline): SEHNR, FQNEAQ (reference sequence). V dropped 3 bases and J dropped 6 bases, with 12 bases sitting between them. CDR3 nucleotides: TGTGCCAGCAGCTTGGGGGGGAGCTCTCAGCCCCAGCATTTT. It yields the protein CASSLGGSSQPQHF.

The V and J genes are TRBV4-1 and TRBJ1-6, with D possibly TRBD1 on 6 matching bases. The CDR3 sequence is 15 residues long. CDR1 and CDR2 (germline): MGHRA, YSYEKL. V lost 3 bases, J lost 7 bases, and 13 bases lay in between. The CDR3 is CASSHPRGENSPLHF. Written as DNA, the CDR3 is TGCGCCAGCAGCCACCCCAGGGGCGAGAATTCACCCCTCCACTTT.

V usage is TRBV30 and J usage is TRBJ2-1; a weak D match, TRBD2 (5 bases). CDR1 and CDR2 from the germline V gene are GTSNPN and SVGIG (reference sequence). The CDR3 length is 12 residues. V lost 3 bases and J lost 10, with 13 bases in between. As DNA, the CDR3 is TGTGCCTGGAGGTGGCTAGCCAGGGAGCAGTTCTTC. Its protein is CAWRWLAREQFF.

Points on this clone: The same CDR3 arises from other DNA sequences in this sample as well. This rearrangement joins TRBV4-3 to TRBJ2-7; no clear D gene. The V gene's germline CDR1 is LGHNA and CDR2 YSLEER. The CDR3 runs 14 residues. The germline V and J ends were trimmed by 0 bases and 0 bases, with 6 bases remaining between them. The CDR3 is CASSQDRSSYEQYF. The CDR3 DNA reads TGCGCCAGCAGCCAAGATAGAAGCTCCTACGAGCAGTACTTC.

The chain employs TRBV7-2 and TRBJ2-1; D is perhaps TRBD1 (6 bases). This CDR3 has 15 residues. Per germline, CDR1 SGHTA and CDR2 FQGNSA. V was clipped by 5 bases and J by 0 bases, with 11 bases between them. The CDR3 DNA follows: TGTGCCAGCAGCCCTGACAGGATCTCCTACAATGAGCAGTTCTTC. It codes for CASSPDRISYNEQFF.

V gene TRBV5-6 combines with J gene TRBJ1-2; no clear D. This CDR3 region has 14 residues. Trimming shortened V by 0 bases and J by 1 base, and 7 bases separated the two germline ends. The germline V gene encodes CDR1 SGHDT and CDR2 YYEEEE. The CDR3 reads CASSLVNGNYGYTF. CDR3 bases: TGTGCCAGCAGCTTGGTAAACGGTAACTATGGCTACACCTTC.

The gene calls are TRBV21-1 and TRBJ2-3; no check of the table's D call, TRBD2, against the DNA was made. TRBV21-1 is tagged as a pseudogene. The CDR3 runs to 18 residues. This chain's CDR3 is CASFNRGGGASSTDTQYF. The CDR3 nucleotides are TGTGCCAGTTTTAACCGAGGAGGGGGGGCCTCTAGCACAGATACGCAGTATTTT.

V and J are TRBV7-3 and TRBJ2-7; no clear D gene. There are 14 residues in the CDR3. CDR1 and CDR2 from the germline V gene are SGHTA and FQGTGA. Trimming cost V 2 bases and J 1 base, with 9 bases left between them. The DNA of the CDR3 is TGTGCCAGCAGCTTAGGGCCCTCTTCCTACGAGCAGTACTTC. Translating it yields CASSLGPSSYEQYF.

This chain uses TRBV9 with TRBJ2-4, with D perhaps TRBD1 (5 bases). This CDR3 is built from 15 residues. Germline V CDR1 and CDR2: SGDLS, YYNGEE. Between the trimmed V and J ends, which lost 0 bases and 8 bases, there was a span of 15 bases. CDR3: CASSVEGVSDDIQYF. Here the CDR3 DNA reads TGTGCCAGCAGCGTAGAAGGGGTCTCTGATGACATTCAGTACTTC.

V and J are TRBV30 and TRBJ2-7, with 7 bases lining up with TRBD2. J lost 6 bases, V lost 0 bases, and 11 bases had no gene match. The germline gives CDR1 GTSNPN, CDR2 SVGIG (reference sequence). The CDR3 covers 15 residues. CDR3 loop: CAWSVRSGGRAEQYF. The CDR3 coding sequence is TGTGCCTGGAGTGTACGGTCCGGGGGGAGGGCCGAGCAGTACTTC.

The chain uses TRBV4-2 and TRBJ2-2, with 8 bases lining up with TRBD2. V lost 0 bases and J lost 9; bases outside the gene matches: 9. Germline V CDR1 and CDR2: LGHNA, YNFKEQ. CDR3 size: 16 residues. This CDR3 is CASSQDPRGGLWELFF. In nucleotides, the CDR3 is TGTGCCAGCAGCCAAGACCCCCGGGGGGGCCTCTGGGAGCTGTTTTTT.

V is TRBV28 and J is TRBJ1-2; perhaps TRBD1 as D (6 bases). The CDR3 totals 12 residues. Trimming removed 9 bases at V and 5 bases at J, with 13 bases between. Per germline, CDR1 MDHEN and CDR2 SYDVKM. The CDR3 DNA reads as TGTGCCAGTATTACAGGGAATTATGGCTACACCTTC. The encoded protein is CASITGNYGYTF.

The chain carries TRBV4-1 and TRBJ1-5; D is uncertain. Germline CDR1 reads MGHRA; CDR2 reads YSYEKL. CDR3 length equals 17 residues. Trimming took 4 bases from V and 7 from J, leaving 23 bases between them. This CDR3 reads CASSRVRVDDRGQPQHF. The CDR3 DNA follows: TGCGCCAGCAGCCGCGTAAGGGTCGACGATCGGGGACAGCCCCAGCATTTT.

V usage is TRBV7-9 and J usage is TRBJ2-3, with TRBD1 matching 8 bases. CDR1 and CDR2 from the germline V gene are SEHNR and FQNEAQ (reference sequence). The ends lost 1 base at V and 3 bases at J; junction bases unmatched: 9. The CDR3 loop spans 17 amino acids. The CDR3 protein is CASSLGWQGARTDTQYF. The CDR3 bases are TGTGCCAGCAGCTTAGGGTGGCAGGGGGCGCGAACAGATACGCAGTATTTT.

A few counts support this clone. CDR3 in DNA: TGTGCCAGCAGCTTTATCGTCGGAAACACCATATATTTT. As protein: CASSFIVGNTIYF. The chain is built from TRBV7-9 and TRBJ1-3; D call uncertain. Trimming shortened V by 3 bases and J by 4 bases, and 7 bases separated the two germline ends. This CDR3 comprises 13 residues. Germline lookup yields CDR1 SEHNR and CDR2 FQNEAQ (reference sequence).

The V call is TRBV29-1, the J call TRBJ2-7, with 8 bases aligning to TRBD1. The junction had 7 bases not matched to a gene; V was cut back by 1 base and J by 2 bases. Germline-derived CDR1 and CDR2 are SQVTM and ANQGSEA. This CDR3 has 15 residues. CDR3 in amino acids: CSVEGAGGNTYEQYF. CDR3 nucleotide sequence: TGCAGCGTTGAAGGGGCAGGGGGCAACACCTACGAGCAGTACTTC.

The chain carries TRBV5-6 and TRBJ2-5; the match to TRBD2 covers 9 bases. This CDR3 has 13 amino acids. Germline values: CDR1 SGHDT, CDR2 YYEEEE. Trimming at V came to 4 bases and at J to 3 bases, leaving 1 base not matched to a gene. The CDR3 protein is CASSRTSEETQYF. The CDR3 DNA reads TGTGCCAGCAGCCGGACTAGCGAAGAGACCCAGTACTTC.

The V gene is TRBV5-1, the J gene TRBJ1-6; 7 positions agree with TRBD1. CDR3 length: 13 amino acids. Unmatched junction bases numbered 4, after V lost 2 bases and J lost 11 bases. Per the germline V gene, CDR1 is SGHRS and CDR2 is YFSETQ. The CDR3 nucleotides are TGCGCCAGCAGCTTAGGGACAGAAGCACCCCTCCACTTT. Its translation is CASSLGTEAPLHF.

The V and J genes are TRBV6-1 and TRBJ1-5; D ambiguous. The length of the CDR3 is 19 residues. The germline gives CDR1 MNHNS, CDR2 SASEGT. Trimming removed 4 bases at V and 0 bases at J, with 22 bases between. The CDR3 sequence is CASSVADKFIGYSNQPQHF. DNA for the CDR3: TGTGCCAGCAGTGTAGCAGACAAGTTCATAGGTTATAGCAATCAGCCCCAGCATTTT.

Only one count was recorded for this clone. This chain joins TRBV11-2 and TRBJ1-5, with D uncertain. The length of the CDR3 is 14 residues. The V and J ends lost 0 bases and 9 bases respectively, with 12 bases between them. Per germline, CDR1 SGHAT and CDR2 FQNNGV. Here the CDR3 reads CASSLDRQVWPQHF. The CDR3 bases are TGTGCCAGCAGCTTAGATAGGCAGGTCTGGCCCCAGCATTTT.